These 23 T cell receptor beta chains originate from one sample sequenced in a study of beta chain features in type 1 diabetes. Every bit of the isolated RNA underwent reverse transcription, so sequencing read expressed TCRB transcripts. Method: immunoSEQ multiplex PCR; TCRdb's copy keeps in-frame clones and lacks some. Here the sample spans about 330,000 clones, roughly 11% being singletons. The specimen was naive CD4+ T cells from blood. These receptor sequences come from a woman aged 25 to 39 in good health.

This clone has a handful of counts. In DNA, the CDR3 is TGCAGCGTTGTTGGCCCGGCGGGAGGGTACAATGAGCAGTTCTTC. Translated, it gives CSVVGPAGGYNEQFF. This sequence joins TRBV29-1 and TRBJ2-1, with TRBD2 matching over 9 bases. This CDR3 has 15 residues. V was clipped by 4 bases and J by 4 bases; unmatched bases: 8. CDR1 SQVTM and CDR2 ANQGSEA come from the germline V gene.

The rearrangement uses TRBV29-1 and TRBJ2-3; tentative D call: TRBD1 (5 bases). Germline-derived CDR1 and CDR2 are SQVTM and ANQGSEA. Trimming pared 4 bases from V and 5 bases from J, leaving 13 bases between. The CDR3 has 13 residues. The CDR3 bases are TGCAGCGTTGTAACAGGTGCTGGAGATACGCAGTATTTT. Translation: CSVVTGAGDTQYF.

A few counts support this clone. The chain links TRBV11-3 to TRBJ2-7; TRBD1 matches 8 bases. Germline V gene data show CDR1 as SGHNT and CDR2 as YENEEA. CDR3 length equals 13 residues. Trimming at V came to 5 bases and at J to 5 bases, leaving 5 bases not matched to a gene. The CDR3 region has the DNA TGTGCCAGCAGCACGAGACAGGGGAACGAGCAGTACTTC. Its translation: CASSTRQGNEQYF.

Only a few counts were recorded for this clone. This chain uses TRBV4-3 with TRBJ2-1, with 7 bases fitting TRBD2. With 5 bases clipped from V and 1 base from J, the junction kept 5 bases outside the gene matches. The CDR3 has 15 amino acids. Germline CDR1 is LGHNA and CDR2 is YSLEER. CDR3 sequence: CASSAGGSSYNEQFF. The CDR3 DNA follows: TGCGCCAGCAGCGCAGGCGGGAGTTCCTACAATGAGCAGTTCTTC.

This clone occurred a few times. The chain couples TRBV28 to TRBJ2-6; 9 nucleotides line up with TRBD1. V lost 4 bases and J lost 0; bases outside the gene matches: 7. Germline V lookup: CDR1 MDHEN, CDR2 SYDVKM. The CDR3 is made up of 18 amino acids. In DNA, the CDR3 is TGTGCCAGCAGTTCAGGACAGGGGTCCAACTCTGGGGCCAACGTCCTGACTTTC. Amino acid sequence: CASSSGQGSNSGANVLTF.

Concerning this clone itself: The sample carries other DNA sequences with the same CDR3. The gene calls are TRBV7-3 and TRBJ2-1; the match to TRBD1 covers 8 bases. This CDR3 has 14 amino acids. With V trimmed by 2 bases and J by 6 bases, 3 bases remained unmatched. The V gene's germline CDR1 is SGHTA and CDR2 FQGTGA. This CDR3 reads CASSLGQGGNEQFF. The CDR3 DNA follows: TGTGCCAGCAGCTTAGGACAGGGTGGCAATGAGCAGTTCTTC.

The genes are TRBV18 and TRBJ2-1; TRBD2 matches 7 bases. The junction had 9 bases not matched to a gene; V was cut back by 8 bases and J by 2 bases. Germline CDR1 KGHSH, CDR2 LQKENI. The length of the CDR3 is 15 residues. This chain's CDR3 is CASRLGGGPYNEQFF. The CDR3 DNA sequence: TGTGCCAGCCGCCTCGGGGGAGGGCCCTACAATGAGCAGTTCTTC. The full variable domain, completed using reference TRBV18 and TRBJ2-1, is NAGVMQNPRHLVRRRGQEARLRCSPMKGHSHVYWYRQLPEEGLKFMVYLQKENIIDESGMPKERFSAEFPKEGPSILRIQQVVRGDSAAYFCASRLGGGPYNEQFFGPGTRLTVL.

This chain uses TRBV7-2 with TRBJ2-2, with 7 bases matching TRBD1. In germline, CDR1 is SGHTA, CDR2 FQGNSA. This CDR3 spans 16 amino acids. V gave up 0 bases and J gave up 1 base; unmatched junction bases: 2. The CDR3 sequence is CASSLARTGNTGELFF. The CDR3 DNA reads as TGTGCCAGCAGCTTAGCGAGGACAGGGAACACCGGGGAGCTGTTTTTT.

The chain is built from TRBV7-8 and TRBJ2-1; 13 bases agree with TRBD2. V lost 6 bases to trimming and J lost 9 bases; unmatched junction nucleotides: 8. The CDR3 covers 15 residues. The germline CDR1 and CDR2 sequences are SGHVS and FQNEAQ. In DNA form, the CDR3 reads TGTGCCAGCAGTTTTGGACTAGCGGGAGTCCCTGAGCAGTTCTTC. Protein product: CASSFGLAGVPEQFF.

The chain has TRBV4-3 and TRBJ2-7, with 9 bases lining up with TRBD1. Germline trimming cut 0 bases from V and 4 bases from J; bases unmatched to any gene: 7. The CDR3 is made up of 16 amino acids. Germline V gene lookup returns CDR1 LGHNA and CDR2 YSLEER. CDR3 sequence (DNA): TGCGCCAGCAGCCAAGATCGGGGACAGGGATATTACGAGCAGTACTTC. This encodes CASSQDRGQGYYEQYF.

This clone showed up just a few times. The chain combines TRBV7-2 with TRBJ2-1; 7 nucleotides match TRBD1. V lost 1 base to trimming and J lost 0 bases; unmatched junction nucleotides: 3. Germline CDR1 is SGHTA and CDR2 is FQGNSA. This CDR3 comprises 16 residues. This chain's CDR3 is CASSLEGASSYNEQFF. For the CDR3, the DNA is TGTGCCAGCAGCTTAGAGGGGGCTAGCTCCTACAATGAGCAGTTCTTC.

V usage is TRBV27 and J usage is TRBJ2-1; TRBD2 matches 14 bases. V was pared by 6 bases and J by 10 bases, with 8 bases of the junction left unmatched. Germline CDR1 reads MNHEY; CDR2 reads SMNVEV (reference sequence). CDR3 length: 15 amino acids. The DNA for the CDR3 is TGTGCCAGCAGCTTAGGACTAGCGGGAGGCGGGGAGCAGTTCTTC. It translates to CASSLGLAGGGEQFF.

The chain recombines TRBV29-1 with TRBJ2-7, with D perhaps matching TRBD1 (6 bases). With 1 base removed from V and 4 bases from J, the gap between germline ends came to 17 bases. Germline V gives CDR1 SQVTM, CDR2 ANQGSEA. The length of the CDR3 is 15 residues. The CDR3 sequence: CSVEGGQGRAYEQYF. In DNA, the CDR3 is TGCAGCGTTGAAGGTGGGCAGGGGCGGGCGTACGAGCAGTACTTC.

This rearrangement joins TRBV30 to TRBJ2-3, with unresolved D. The V end was cut by 0 bases, the J end by 0 bases, with 10 bases between. The germline V gene encodes CDR1 GTSNPN and CDR2 SVGIG (reference sequence). The CDR3 is 15 amino acids. In DNA form, the CDR3 reads TGTGCCTGGAGTGTACCGGGTCCTAGCACAGATACGCAGTATTTT. Translation: CAWSVPGPSTDTQYF.

The gene calls are TRBV30 and TRBJ1-1, with D maybe TRBD1 (5 bases). The germline gives CDR1 GTSNPN, CDR2 SVGIG (reference sequence). V was cut by 2 bases and J by 1 base, with 14 bases left in between. This CDR3 has 15 residues. The CDR3 sequence is CAWSLKRQPNTEAFF. The CDR3 DNA reads as TGTGCCTGGAGTCTGAAGCGACAGCCGAACACTGAAGCTTTCTTT.

This clone turned up a few times. CDR3 DNA: TGTGCCAGCAATACCGGGACAGGGACCTACAATGAGCAGTTCTTC. Protein product: CASNTGTGTYNEQFF. V and J are TRBV28 and TRBJ2-1; 9 nucleotides agree with TRBD1. CDR1 is MDHEN and CDR2 is SYDVKM in the germline V gene. This CDR3 has 15 residues. V trimming: 7 bases; J trimming: 2 bases; junction bases outside the gene matches: 6.

In this sample, this clone turned up a few times. The chain links TRBV19 to TRBJ1-5; a weak D match, TRBD1 (6 bases). Germline assignment: CDR1 LNHDA and CDR2 SQIVND (reference sequence). Trimming removed 4 bases from V and 3 bases from J, with 13 bases in between. This CDR3 comprises 15 residues. The CDR3 sequence is CASSTGGGFNQPQHF. Here the CDR3 DNA reads TGTGCCAGTAGTACGGGAGGGGGGTTCAATCAGCCCCAGCATTTT.

This rearrangement joins TRBV30 to TRBJ1-2; the D gene is possibly TRBD1 (5 bases). The CDR3 is 13 amino acids. Trimming left V 0 bases short and J 6 bases short, with 11 bases between. Per germline, CDR1 GTSNPN and CDR2 SVGIG (reference sequence). The CDR3 DNA follows: TGTGCCTGGAGTGTGTTGCAGGGTGATGGCTACACCTTC. Amino acid sequence: CAWSVLQGDGYTF.

This clone showed up just a few times. J is TRBJ2-2 and V is TRBV28, with a possible D match to TRBD2 (5 bases). Germline V gene lookup returns CDR1 MDHEN and CDR2 SYDVKM. Trimming shortened V by 5 bases and J by 9 bases, and 10 bases separated the two germline ends. The CDR3 runs to 12 residues. The chain's CDR3 is CASSRAGRELFF. The DNA of the CDR3 is TGTGCCAGCAGTAGGGCGGGTCGGGAGCTGTTTTTT.

This chain connects TRBV5-1 to TRBJ2-1; 9 nucleotides line up with TRBD2. This CDR3 is 15 amino acids long. Germline V gene data show CDR1 as SGHRS and CDR2 as YFSETQ. J lost 4 bases, V lost 4 bases, and 6 bases had no gene match. CDR3 nucleotides: TGCGCCAGCAGCCCTAGCGGGAATTCGTACAATGAGCAGTTCTTC. Translating gives CASSPSGNSYNEQFF.

The CDR3 sequence is CASRRDRAAETEAFF. CDR3 bases: TGTGCCAGCAGGAGGGACAGGGCAGCGGAGACTGAAGCTTTCTTT. The V and J genes are TRBV7-2 and TRBJ1-1, with 9 bases aligning to TRBD1. The CDR3 loop spans 15 amino acids. Per germline, CDR1 SGHTA and CDR2 FQGNSA. V was pared by 6 bases and J by 5 bases, with 10 bases of the junction left unmatched.

This clone showed up just a few times. CDR3 in amino acids: CASSAQWTSEEPNEQFF. The CDR3 region has the DNA TGTGCCAGCAGCGCGCAGTGGACTAGCGAGGAACCCAATGAGCAGTTCTTC. The chain carries TRBV11-3 and TRBJ2-1; 9 bases align to TRBD2. Germline values: CDR1 SGHNT, CDR2 YENEEA. There are 17 residues in the CDR3. V lost 5 bases, J lost 6 bases, and 14 bases stayed unmatched.

V is TRBV4-3 and J is TRBJ2-3; possible D gene TRBD2, 6 bases. The germline V gene has CDR1 LGHNA and CDR2 YSLEER. V lost 1 base and J lost 0, with 8 bases in between. The CDR3 runs 15 residues. CDR3 coding DNA: TGCGCCAGCAGCCAAGCTAGCGTGAGCACAGATACGCAGTATTTT. This translates into CASSQASVSTDTQYF.